This T cell receptor (beta chain) emerged from a study of cytomegalovirus exposure and HLA in healthy donors. Overall study findings and caveats: Trimming of TCR beta V- and J-genes showed a link, identified in a later analysis, to a missense DCLRE1C variant. The authors listed roughly 150 TCR beta chains as cytomegalovirus-associated.

Remarks on this clone: Antigen specificity is unknown.

Use of 60 Vbeta and 13 Jbeta primers characterized the PCR. Libraries were prepared by immunoSEQ multiplex PCR; TCRdb keeps only in-frame clonotypes and omits some of them. The profile shows 150,000 to 200,000 clones, around 68% of them singletons. Per germline, CDR1 SGHAT and CDR2 FQNNGV. The CDR3 spans 15 residues. V was trimmed by 4 bases and J by 4 bases, leaving 14 bases between them. The J gene is TRBJ1-3, the V gene TRBV11-2; D gene unclear. This clonotype was obtained from a man aged 35-49 years in good health and CMV-seronegative. Material for sequencing was PBMCs. DNA for the CDR3: TGTGCCAGCAGCTCCCCGCTAAGCTCGGGAAACACCATATATTTT. It specifies CASSSPLSSGNTIYF.